This T cell receptor (beta chain) stems from a study of blood T cell repertoires in COVID-19. Study in general: Sites in the United States, Italy and Spain provided acute and convalescent COVID-19 samples. Sources were T cells, B-cell-depleted T cells, or PBMCs; the material itself was cDNA or gDNA.

Source study methods: From reference gene primer amplification, estimates of nucleated cell counts were derived. Method: immunoSEQ multiplex PCR; TCRdb's copy keeps in-frame clones and lacks some. The DNA gave D and trimming, while V, J and clone size come from that table. Of 150,000 or so clones listed, 76% are singletons. Germline V gene lookup returns CDR1 SGHTA and CDR2 FQGNSA. The CDR3 totals 16 residues. Trimming stripped 0 bases from V and 1 base from J, with 13 bases between. This clone was seen more than once but under ten times. This chain connects TRBV7-2 to TRBJ2-7; maybe TRBD2 (8 bases). This sequence originates from a woman older than 75 with active or convalescent COVID-19. Sequenced material: peripheral blood. In nucleotides, the CDR3 is TGTGCCAGCAGCTTAGCTAGCGGGGACAGATCCTACGAGCAGTACTTC. As protein: CASSLASGDRSYEQYF.